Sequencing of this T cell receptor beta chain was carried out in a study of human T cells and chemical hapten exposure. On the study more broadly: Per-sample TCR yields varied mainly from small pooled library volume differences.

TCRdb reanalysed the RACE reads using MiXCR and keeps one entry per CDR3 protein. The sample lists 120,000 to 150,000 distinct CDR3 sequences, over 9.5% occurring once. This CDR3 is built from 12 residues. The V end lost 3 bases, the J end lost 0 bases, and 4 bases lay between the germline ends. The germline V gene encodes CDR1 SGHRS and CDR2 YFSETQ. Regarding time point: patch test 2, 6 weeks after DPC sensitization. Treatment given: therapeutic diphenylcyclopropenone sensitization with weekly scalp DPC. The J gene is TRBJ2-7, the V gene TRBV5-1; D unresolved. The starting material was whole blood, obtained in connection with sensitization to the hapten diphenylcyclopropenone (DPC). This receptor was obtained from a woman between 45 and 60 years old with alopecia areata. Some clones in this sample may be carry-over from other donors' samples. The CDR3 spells CASSYPSYEQYF. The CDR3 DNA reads TGCGCCAGCAGCTACCCCTCCTACGAGCAGTACTTC.